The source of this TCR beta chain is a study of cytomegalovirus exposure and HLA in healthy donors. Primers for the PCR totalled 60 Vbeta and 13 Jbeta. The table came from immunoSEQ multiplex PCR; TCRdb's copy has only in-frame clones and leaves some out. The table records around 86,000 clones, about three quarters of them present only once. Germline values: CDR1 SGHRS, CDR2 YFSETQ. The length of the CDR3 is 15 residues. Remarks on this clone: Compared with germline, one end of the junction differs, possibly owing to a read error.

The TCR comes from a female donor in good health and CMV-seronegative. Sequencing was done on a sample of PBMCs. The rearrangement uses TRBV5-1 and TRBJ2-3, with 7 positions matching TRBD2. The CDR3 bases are TGCGCCAGCCGCTTGGACGCGGGGGTCACAGATACGCAGTATTTT. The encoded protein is CASRLDAGVTDTQYF.